The clone carrying this T cell receptor beta chain was seen more than once but under ten times. The PCR contained 60 Vbeta and 13 Jbeta primers. Method: immunoSEQ multiplex PCR; TCRdb's copy keeps in-frame clones and lacks some. The table includes over 100,000 clones, roughly 65% detected once. The sample belongs to a study of cytomegalovirus exposure and HLA in healthy donors. Study overall: An earlier analysis identified 117 million unique TCR beta sequences in about 170 million T cells. In terms of ancestry, the Caucasian-associated cluster contained 80% to 90% of the approximately 400 genotyped donors.

This CDR3 contains 13 residues. Trimming took 6 bases from V and 1 from J; bases not matched to a gene: 1. Germline V gives CDR1 SEHNR, CDR2 FQNEAQ (reference sequence). The sequence was obtained from a man aged 35 to 55 in good health and CMV-seropositive. The sequencing input was PBMCs. V is TRBV7-9 and J is TRBJ1-1, with 8 nucleotides matching TRBD1. DNA for the CDR3: TGTGCCAGCAGTGGACAGGGGAACACTGAAGCTTTCTTT. It yields the protein CASSGQGNTEAFF.